These 18 T cell receptor beta chains were all obtained from the same sample, sequenced in a study of chemoradiotherapy in HPV16-positive cancers. The table came from immunoSEQ multiplex PCR; TCRdb's copy has only in-frame clones and leaves some out. The top ten hold approximately 9.4% of the sample, which has around 14,000 clones, approximately 84% seen once. The sample was acquired from a patient who underwent chemoradiotherapy. These receptors originate from a human donor with HPV-associated anogenital cancer.

V is TRBV5-6 and J is TRBJ2-5, with 8 bases identical to TRBD2. From germline, CDR1 is SGHDT and CDR2 YYEEEE. V dropped 2 bases and J dropped 6; count of bases not matched to a gene: 3. This CDR3 is built from 13 residues. CDR3 sequence: CASSLRGGKTQYF. CDR3 DNA: TGTGCCAGCAGCTTACGGGGGGGGAAGACCCAGTACTTC.

The chain carries TRBV19 and TRBJ2-1; 7 nucleotides agree with TRBD1. The germline V gene has CDR1 LNHDA and CDR2 SQIVND (reference sequence). The length of the CDR3 is 16 residues. The J segment lost 2 bases and the V segment lost 1 base, leaving 5 bases of the junction unmatched. The CDR3 loop reads CASSIGGTVTYNEQFF. Here the CDR3 DNA reads TGTGCCAGTAGTATAGGAGGGACAGTTACCTACAATGAGCAGTTCTTC.

This chain links TRBV9 with TRBJ2-1; D not resolved. Trimming cost V 2 bases and J 0 bases, with 12 bases left between them. The CDR3 has 16 residues. Per the germline V gene, CDR1 is SGDLS and CDR2 is YYNGEE. Here the CDR3 DNA reads TGTGCCAGCAGCGTCCTAGGAGCAGGCTCCTACAATGAGCAGTTCTTC. Amino acid sequence: CASSVLGAGSYNEQFF. Variable domain in full (rest from reference TRBV9 and TRBJ2-1): DSGVTQTPKHLITATGQRVTLRCSPRSGDLSVYWYQQSLDQGLQFLIQYYNGEERAKGNILERFSAQQFPDLHSELNLSSLELGDSALYFCASSVLGAGSYNEQFFGPGTRLTVL.

The J gene is TRBJ1-1, the V gene TRBV4-3; D gene ambiguous. Germline V gene data show CDR1 as LGHNA and CDR2 as YSLEER. V was trimmed by 1 base and J by 1 base, leaving 4 bases between them. This CDR3 contains 13 residues. The CDR3: CASSQVGNTEAFF. The CDR3 DNA reads TGCGCCAGCAGCCAAGTGGGGAACACTGAAGCTTTCTTT.

V gene TRBV30 combines with J gene TRBJ2-7; maybe TRBD2 (5 bases). V was pared by 0 bases and J by 4 bases, with 7 bases between. The CDR3 loop spans 12 amino acids. CDR1 is GTSNPN and CDR2 is SVGIG in the germline V gene (reference sequence). In nucleotides, the CDR3 is TGTGCCTGGAGTGTACGGGGATACGAGCAGTACTTC. This encodes CAWSVRGYEQYF.

V is TRBV18 and J is TRBJ2-7; unclear D gene. CDR1 KGHSH and CDR2 LQKENI come from the germline V gene. The ends were cut back, 1 base at V and 3 bases at J, with 7 bases in the middle. The CDR3 sequence is 13 residues long. The CDR3 here is CASSPRWGYEQYF. The CDR3 DNA reads as TGTGCCAGCTCACCACGATGGGGCTACGAGCAGTACTTC. The whole variable domain, remainder taken from reference TRBV18 and TRBJ2-7, is NAGVMQNPRHLVRRRGQEARLRCSPMKGHSHVYWYRQLPEEGLKFMVYLQKENIIDESGMPKERFSAEFPKEGPSILRIQQVVRGDSAAYFCASSPRWGYEQYFGPGTRLTVT.

This clone has a single count. V is TRBV10-3 and J is TRBJ1-2; D unresolved. Trimming removed 0 bases at V and 1 base at J, with 27 bases between. Germline V CDR1 and CDR2: ENHRY, SYGVKD. The CDR3 runs 21 residues. The CDR3 loop is CAISESPSSDQRSPFNYGYTF. The DNA for the CDR3 is TGTGCCATCAGTGAGTCCCCATCGTCAGATCAACGGTCCCCTTTTAACTATGGCTACACCTTC.

The V call is TRBV6-1, the J call TRBJ1-2, with no clear D. The CDR3 extends over 15 amino acids. The V end lost 2 bases, the J end lost 3 bases, and 13 bases lay between the germline ends. Germline lookup yields CDR1 MNHNS and CDR2 SASEGT. The CDR3 reads CASSEHPGQDYGYTF. CDR3 nucleotides: TGTGCCAGCAGTGAACATCCCGGGCAGGACTATGGCTACACCTTC.

The chain links TRBV2 to TRBJ2-7, with 10 positions matching TRBD2. V was clipped by 7 bases and J by 3 bases; unmatched bases: 6. Germline assignment: CDR1 SNHLY and CDR2 FYNNEI. The CDR3 spans 14 residues. The CDR3 coding sequence is TGTGCCAGCAAACTCAGCGGGGGGGTCTACGAGCAGTACTTC. Its protein is CASKLSGGVYEQYF.

V and J are TRBV7-9 and TRBJ1-2; D might be TRBD1 (6 bases). The germline V and J ends were trimmed by 1 base and 0 bases, with 9 bases remaining between them. Germline CDR1 is SEHNR and CDR2 is FQNEAQ (reference sequence). The CDR3 is 15 residues long. The CDR3 DNA sequence: TGTGCCAGCAGCTTAGGGACAGCGACTAACTATGGCTACACCTTC. This encodes CASSLGTATNYGYTF.

The chain employs TRBV28 and TRBJ2-7; D gene unclear. The CDR3 contains 11 residues. The ends were cut back, 2 bases at V and 5 bases at J, with 4 bases in the middle. Germline CDR1 reads MDHEN; CDR2 reads SYDVKM. In nucleotides, the CDR3 is TGTGCCAGCAGTTTACGCGACGAGCAGTACTTC. Translated: CASSLRDEQYF.

The chain recombines TRBV28 with TRBJ1-5, with TRBD1 matching 8 bases. Germline V lookup: CDR1 MDHEN, CDR2 SYDVKM. CDR3 length equals 15 residues. J lost 5 bases, V lost 8 bases, and 11 bases had no gene match. The CDR3 sequence is CASCPRGTGYQPQHF. The CDR3 nucleotides are TGTGCCAGCTGCCCTAGGGGGACAGGTTATCAGCCCCAGCATTTT.

The rearrangement uses TRBV5-6 and TRBJ2-7; 14 positions match TRBD2. The CDR3 contains 15 residues. CDR1 is SGHDT and CDR2 is YYEEEE in the germline V gene. The V gene end was trimmed by 3 bases and the J gene end by 5 bases; junction bases not matched to a gene: 4. The chain's CDR3 is CASSSETSGGDEQYF. The CDR3 DNA reads TGTGCCAGCAGCTCGGAGACTAGCGGGGGGGACGAGCAGTACTTC.

This sequence joins TRBV11-2 and TRBJ1-5; the D is unclear. The V end lost 1 base, the J end lost 4 bases, and 5 bases lay between the germline ends. Germline V gene lookup returns CDR1 SGHAT and CDR2 FQNNGV. The CDR3 is 13 residues long. As DNA, the CDR3 is TGTGCCAGCAGCTTAGTGGGGAATCAGCCCCAGCATTTT. Residues: CASSLVGNQPQHF.

The chain employs TRBV27 and TRBJ2-6; 9 bases fit TRBD1. Looked up from germline, CDR1 is MNHEY and CDR2 is SMNVEV (reference sequence). The junction had 16 bases not matched to a gene; V was cut back by 4 bases and J by 0 bases. The CDR3 spans 21 residues. CDR3 residues: CASSSYSGTGPVYSGANVLTF. CDR3 in DNA: TGTGCCAGCAGTTCCTACTCCGGGACAGGGCCCGTCTACTCTGGGGCCAACGTCCTGACTTTC.

This clone was detected only once. The CDR3 here is CAISGGAYNEQFF. The DNA of the CDR3 is TGTGCCATTAGCGGGGGGGCCTACAATGAGCAGTTCTTC. The genes are TRBV28 and TRBJ2-1; TRBD2 aligns across 11 bases. Trimming removed 10 bases from V and 2 bases from J; junction bases left unmatched: 1. Germline CDR1 MDHEN, CDR2 SYDVKM. The CDR3 has 13 residues.

V gene TRBV15 combines with J gene TRBJ1-5; D is unresolved. V lost 0 bases and J 2 bases, leaving 11 bases between the germline ends. The CDR3 runs 16 residues. Germline V CDR1 and CDR2: LNHNV, YYDKDF (reference sequence). The CDR3 reads CATSRDWGSGNQPQHF. Written as DNA, the CDR3 is TGTGCCACCAGCAGAGATTGGGGATCGGGCAATCAGCCCCAGCATTTT.

V gene TRBV6-4 combines with J gene TRBJ2-1; TRBD2 matches at 16 bases. Germline CDR1 MRHNA, CDR2 SNTAGT. The CDR3 runs 16 residues. With V trimmed by 4 bases and J by 9 bases, 6 bases remained unmatched. Here the CDR3 reads CASSAGTSGGAGEQFF. CDR3 coding DNA: TGTGCCAGCAGTGCTGGGACTAGCGGGGGGGCAGGTGAGCAGTTCTTC.